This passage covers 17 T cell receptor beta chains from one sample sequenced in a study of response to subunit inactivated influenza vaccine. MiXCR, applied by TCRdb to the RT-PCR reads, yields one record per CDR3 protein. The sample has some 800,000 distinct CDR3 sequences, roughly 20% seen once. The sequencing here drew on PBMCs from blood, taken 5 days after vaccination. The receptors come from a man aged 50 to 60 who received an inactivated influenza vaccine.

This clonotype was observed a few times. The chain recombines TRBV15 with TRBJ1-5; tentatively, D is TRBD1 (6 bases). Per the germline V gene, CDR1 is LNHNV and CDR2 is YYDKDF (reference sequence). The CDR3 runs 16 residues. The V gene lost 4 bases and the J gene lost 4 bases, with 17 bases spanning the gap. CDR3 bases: TGTGCCACCAGCAACACATACCAAGGGGGGAATCAGCCCCAGCATTTT. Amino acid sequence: CATSNTYQGGNQPQHF.

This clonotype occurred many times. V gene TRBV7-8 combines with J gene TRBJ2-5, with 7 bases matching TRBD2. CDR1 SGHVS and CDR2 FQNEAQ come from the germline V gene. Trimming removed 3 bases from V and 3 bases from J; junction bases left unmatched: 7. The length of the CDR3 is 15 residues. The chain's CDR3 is CASSLGMGREETQYF. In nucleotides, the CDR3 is TGTGCCAGCAGCTTGGGAATGGGGAGGGAAGAGACCCAGTACTTC. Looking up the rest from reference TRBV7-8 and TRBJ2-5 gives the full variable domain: GAGVSQSPRYKVAKRGQDVALRCDPISGHVSLFWYQQALGQGPEFLTYFQNEAQLDKSGLPSDRFFAERPEGSVSTLKIQRTQQEDSAVYLCASSLGMGREETQYFGPGTRLLVL.

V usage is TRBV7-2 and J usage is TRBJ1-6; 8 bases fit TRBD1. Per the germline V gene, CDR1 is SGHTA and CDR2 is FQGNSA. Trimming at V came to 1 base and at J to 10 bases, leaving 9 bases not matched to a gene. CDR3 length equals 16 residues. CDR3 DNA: TGTGCCAGCAGCTTAGTGGCGGGCAGGGGGCACTCACCCCTCCACTTT. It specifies CASSLVAGRGHSPLHF.

The CDR3 DNA follows: TGTGCCAGCATGGCGGCCACCGGGGAGCTGTTTTTT. Its protein is CASMAATGELFF. V and J are TRBV14 and TRBJ2-2; no clear D. CDR3 length equals 12 residues. CDR1 and CDR2 (germline): SGHDN, FVKESK. Trimming cost V 7 bases and J 4 bases, with 7 bases left between them. The full variable domain, its missing parts supplied by reference TRBV14 and TRBJ2-2, is EAGVTQFPSHSVIEKGQTVTLRCDPISGHDNLYWYRRVMGKEIKFLLHFVKESKQDESGMPNNRFLAERTGGTYSTLKVQPAELEDSGVYFCASMAATGELFFGEGSRLTVL.

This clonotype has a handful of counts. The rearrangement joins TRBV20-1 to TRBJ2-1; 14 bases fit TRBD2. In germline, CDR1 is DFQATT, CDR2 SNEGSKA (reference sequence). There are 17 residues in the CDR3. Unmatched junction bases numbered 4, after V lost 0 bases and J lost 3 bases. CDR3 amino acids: CSARDGTSGSYYNEQFF. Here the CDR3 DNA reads TGCAGTGCTAGAGACGGGACTAGCGGGAGCTACTACAATGAGCAGTTCTTC.

The CDR3 DNA is TGTGCCAGCAGCCCGCTTAAGTGGGGTAAGAAAGATACGCAGTATTTT. Translating gives CASSPLKWGKKDTQYF. The chain is built from TRBV7-9 and TRBJ2-3; D uncertain. V lost 5 bases and J lost 5, with 20 bases in between. Germline V gene sequence: CDR1 SEHNR, CDR2 FQNEAQ (reference sequence). The CDR3 has 16 residues. The full variable domain, with the rest looked up from reference TRBV7-9 and TRBJ2-3, is DTGVSQNPRHKITKRGQNVTFRCDPISEHNRLYWYRQTLGQGPEFLTYFQNEAQLEKSRLLSDRFSAERPKGSFSTLEIQRTEQGDSAMYLCASSPLKWGKKDTQYFGPGTRLTVL.

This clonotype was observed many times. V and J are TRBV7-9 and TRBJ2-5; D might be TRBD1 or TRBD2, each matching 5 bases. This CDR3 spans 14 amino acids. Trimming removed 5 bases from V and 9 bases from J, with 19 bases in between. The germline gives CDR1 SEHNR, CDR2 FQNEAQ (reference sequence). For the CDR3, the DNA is TGTGCCAGCAGCACACCGGGACCAGAAACGTCCCAGTACTTC. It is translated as CASSTPGPETSQYF.

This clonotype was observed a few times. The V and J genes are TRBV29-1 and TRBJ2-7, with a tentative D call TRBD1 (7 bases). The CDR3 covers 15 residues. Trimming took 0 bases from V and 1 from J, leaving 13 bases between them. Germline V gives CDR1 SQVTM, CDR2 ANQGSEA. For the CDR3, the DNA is TGCAGCGTTGAAGATGGGGGGACAGCATCCTACGAGCAGTACTTC. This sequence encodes CSVEDGGTASYEQYF.

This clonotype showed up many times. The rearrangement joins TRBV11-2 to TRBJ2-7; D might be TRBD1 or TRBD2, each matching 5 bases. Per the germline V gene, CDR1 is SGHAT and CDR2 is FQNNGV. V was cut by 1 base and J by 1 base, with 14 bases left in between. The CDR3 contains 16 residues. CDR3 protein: CASSLGAGTVSYEQYF. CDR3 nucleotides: TGTGCCAGCAGCTTAGGAGCCGGGACGGTATCCTACGAGCAGTACTTC.

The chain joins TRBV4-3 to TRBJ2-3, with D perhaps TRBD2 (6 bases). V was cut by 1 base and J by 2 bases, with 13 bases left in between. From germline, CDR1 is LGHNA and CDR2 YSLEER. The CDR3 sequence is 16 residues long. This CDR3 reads CASSQGRLATTDTQYF. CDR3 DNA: TGCGCCAGCAGCCAAGGGCGTCTAGCGACCACAGATACGCAGTATTTT.

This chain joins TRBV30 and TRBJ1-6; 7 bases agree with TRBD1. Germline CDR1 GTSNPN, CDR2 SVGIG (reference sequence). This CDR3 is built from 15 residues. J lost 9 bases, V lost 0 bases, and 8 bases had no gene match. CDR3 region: CAWSVRQGIISPLHF. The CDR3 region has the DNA TGTGCCTGGAGTGTACGACAGGGAATTATTTCACCCCTCCACTTT.

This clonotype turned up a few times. CDR3 protein: CASSYSPTRNTEAFF. Written as DNA, the CDR3 is TGTGCCAGCAGTTACTCCCCCACTCGGAACACTGAAGCTTTCTTT. V usage is TRBV6-2 or TRBV6-3 and J usage is TRBJ1-1, with D unclear. The V gene lost 0 bases and the J gene lost 1 base, with 9 bases spanning the gap. The CDR3 is 15 amino acids. Germline V gene sequence: CDR1 MNHEY, CDR2 SVGEGT.

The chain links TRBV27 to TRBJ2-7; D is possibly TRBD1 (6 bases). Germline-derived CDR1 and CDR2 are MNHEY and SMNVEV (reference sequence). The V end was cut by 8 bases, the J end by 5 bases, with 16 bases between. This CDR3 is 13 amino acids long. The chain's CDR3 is CASSPLGHHEQYF. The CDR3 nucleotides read TGTGCCAGCTCACCTTTGGGACATCACGAGCAGTACTTC.

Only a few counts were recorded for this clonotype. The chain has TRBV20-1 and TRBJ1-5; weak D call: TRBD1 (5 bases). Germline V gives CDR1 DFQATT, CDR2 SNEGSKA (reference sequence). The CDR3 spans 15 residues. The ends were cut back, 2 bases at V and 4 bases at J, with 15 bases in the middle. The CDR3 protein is CSARPTGKRNQPQHF. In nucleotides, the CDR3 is TGCAGTGCTAGACCCACAGGTAAACGAAATCAGCCCCAGCATTTT.

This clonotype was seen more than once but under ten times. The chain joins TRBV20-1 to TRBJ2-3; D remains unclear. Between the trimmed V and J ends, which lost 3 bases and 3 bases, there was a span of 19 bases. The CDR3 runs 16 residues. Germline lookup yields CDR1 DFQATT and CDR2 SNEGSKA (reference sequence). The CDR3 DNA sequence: TGCAGTGCTAGTTCAAGCAACCTGAAGGGTACAGATACGCAGTATTTT. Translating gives CSASSSNLKGTDTQYF.

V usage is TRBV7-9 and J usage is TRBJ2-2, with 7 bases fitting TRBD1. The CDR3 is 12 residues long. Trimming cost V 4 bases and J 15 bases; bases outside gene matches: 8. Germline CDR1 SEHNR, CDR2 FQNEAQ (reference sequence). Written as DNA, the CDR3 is TGTGCCAGCAGCTCACCTCCGGGACAGATGTTTTTT. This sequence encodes CASSSPPGQMFF.

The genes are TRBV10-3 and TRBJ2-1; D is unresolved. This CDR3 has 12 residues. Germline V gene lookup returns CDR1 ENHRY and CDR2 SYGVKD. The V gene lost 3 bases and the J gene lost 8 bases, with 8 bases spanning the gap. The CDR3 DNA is TGTGCCATCAGTGATAGCATCTATGAGCAGTTCTTC. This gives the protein CAISDSIYEQFF.